This TCR beta chain came from a study of blood T cell repertoires in COVID-19. Study context: The United States, Italy and Spain provided the acute and convalescent COVID-19 samples. The cDNA or gDNA used as material had been derived from T cells, B-cell-depleted T cells, or PBMCs.

The CDR3 runs to 11 residues. V lost 5 bases, J lost 5 bases, and 6 bases lay in between. Germline assignment: CDR1 MDHEN and CDR2 SYDVKM. Original data processing: Amplification of reference gene primers provided the estimated nucleated cell counts. Measured with immunoSEQ multiplex PCR; TCRdb has only the in-frame clones, and not every one. V and J calls and clone size are given by that table; D and trimming were obtained from the DNA. This sample carries 220,000 or so clones, 80% to 85% of them seen once, and the ten largest clones take approximately 2.5%. The receptor comes from a woman aged 55-70 years with acute or convalescent COVID-19. What was sequenced was peripheral blood. This chain connects TRBV28 to TRBJ1-2; no reliable D call. CDR3 in amino acids: CASSEGYGYTF. In DNA, the CDR3 is TGTGCCAGCAGTGAGGGATATGGCTACACCTTC.